This T cell receptor (beta chain) was captured by sequencing in a study of cytomegalovirus exposure and HLA in healthy donors. Findings and limits, study-wide: The CMV antigen specificity of a few CMV-associated chains was confirmed through in vitro analysis.

From the roughly 120-subject validation cohort, which was separate from the roughly 710-subject first cohort, the donors were drawn. Germline CDR1 is SGDLS and CDR2 is YYNGEE. The CDR3 contains 11 residues. With 7 bases removed from V and 5 bases from J, the gap between germline ends came to 9 bases. Regarding this clone: The antigen is not known.

Generated by immunoSEQ multiplex PCR, the TCRdb table keeps only in-frame clones and is missing some. The data hold 220,000 or so clones, with roughly 80% observed a single time. Sequencing was done on a sample of PBMCs. The receptor was derived from a young woman in good health and CMV-seronegative. The chain couples TRBV9 to TRBJ1-1, with TRBD1 as a possible D gene (5 bases). The CDR3 here is CASGQGTEAFF. The CDR3 DNA reads as TGTGCCAGCGGCCAGGGAACTGAAGCTTTCTTT.